This section outlines one TCR beta chain sequence together with its context. These data are taken from a study of T cell responses to AZD1222 COVID-19 vaccine. Trimming removed 4 bases from V and 7 bases from J, with 14 bases in between. This CDR3 has 14 residues. CDR1 SGHRS and CDR2 YFSETQ come from the germline V gene. Assay used: immunoSEQ multiplex PCR; TCRdb lists only in-frame clones, some missing. The table shows some 80,000 clones, with less than 90% occurring only once. This TCR was recovered from an adult in good health. The chain links TRBV5-1 to TRBJ1-4; possibly TRBD1 for D (6 bases). The material sequenced was peripheral blood, taken on day 0 of AZD1222 vaccination. The CDR3 sequence is CASSLGGGSEKLFF. The DNA of the CDR3 is TGCGCCAGCAGCCTGGGAGGGGGTAGTGAAAAACTGTTTTTT.